Below are 22 T cell receptor beta chains sequenced from a single sample in a study of shared clonotypes between healthy human individuals. Produced via immunoSEQ multiplex PCR; TCRdb's table is partial and in-frame only. The sample has about 2.4 million clones; 93% are singletons. The source material was naive CD4+ T cells from PBMCs. Subset denoted: CD45RA+ positively selected. The receptor set was obtained from a man aged 18 to 29 in good health. Some clones in this sample may be carry-over from other donors' samples.

Regarding this clone: Other DNA sequences in the same sample also yield this CDR3. The V and J genes are TRBV28 and TRBJ2-5; D is undetermined. Deletions cut 8 bases from V and 5 bases from J, with 6 bases between. The CDR3 totals 10 residues. From germline, CDR1 is MDHEN and CDR2 SYDVKM. CDR3 sequence reads: CASGKETQYF. Written as DNA, the CDR3 is TGTGCCAGCGGGAAGGAGACCCAGTACTTC.

This clone has a handful of counts. The V gene is TRBV30, the J gene TRBJ1-1; the D is unclear. Per germline, CDR1 GTSNPN and CDR2 SVGIG (reference sequence). The CDR3 is 15 amino acids. Trimming shortened V by 4 bases and J by 0 bases, and 15 bases separated the two germline ends. The CDR3 protein is CAWTDGRSMNTEAFF. The CDR3 DNA reads TGTGCCTGGACGGACGGCCGCAGTATGAACACTGAAGCTTTCTTT.

This chain connects TRBV6-5 to TRBJ2-3; TRBD1 matches 8 bases. The J segment lost 0 bases and the V segment lost 4 bases, leaving 3 bases of the junction unmatched. CDR3 length equals 15 residues. CDR1 is MNHEY, CDR2 SVGAGI, per germline. The CDR3 protein is CASSWTGFSTDTQYF. The CDR3 DNA reads as TGTGCCAGCAGTTGGACAGGGTTTAGCACAGATACGCAGTATTTT.

This chain uses TRBV4-3 with TRBJ2-7, with 12 bases fitting TRBD2. V lost 0 bases, J lost 0 bases, and 6 bases stayed unmatched. Germline V gives CDR1 LGHNA, CDR2 YSLEER. CDR3 length: 18 residues. The CDR3 coding sequence is TGCGCCAGCAGCCAAGATTGGACTAGCGGGATCAGCTCCTACGAGCAGTACTTC. Translating gives CASSQDWTSGISSYEQYF.

This chain joins TRBV6-1 and TRBJ1-5; 8 nucleotides line up with TRBD1. The length of the CDR3 is 17 residues. Germline V gene lookup returns CDR1 MNHNS and CDR2 SASEGT. After removal of 2 bases from V and 6 bases from J, the junction contained 12 bases not matched to a gene. In DNA, the CDR3 is TGTGCCAGCAGTGAACCCACCCGGGACAGGAGGGGTCAGCCCCAGCATTTT. This codes for CASSEPTRDRRGQPQHF.

As regards this clone: The junction departs from germline at one end; a sequencing error may be responsible. The V and J genes are TRBV6-6 and TRBJ1-2, with unresolved D. CDR1 is MNHNY and CDR2 is SVGAGI in the germline V gene (reference sequence). This CDR3 is built from 11 residues. CDR3 coding DNA: TGTGCCAGCAGCCTTTCCGTCGACACGTCCTTC. Translating gives CASSLSVDTSF.

The chain uses TRBV10-1 and TRBJ2-1, with D possibly called TRBD1 or TRBD2 (5 bases each). The CDR3 contains 15 residues. Trimming shortened V by 4 bases and J by 8 bases, and 18 bases separated the two germline ends. Germline values: CDR1 WNHNN, CDR2 SYGVQD (reference sequence). The CDR3 DNA reads TGCGCCAGCAGTGTCCGGGACCGATGCCCCGATGAGCAGTTCTTC. Its translation: CASSVRDRCPDEQFF.

The chain links TRBV18 to TRBJ2-1; D assignment may be TRBD1 or TRBD2 (5 bases each). This CDR3 comprises 15 residues. V lost 6 bases to trimming and J lost 6 bases, with 18 bases between them. From germline, CDR1 is KGHSH and CDR2 LQKENI. The CDR3 sequence: CASSSAAGGGNEQFF. The DNA for the CDR3 is TGTGCCAGCTCGAGCGCGGCAGGTGGGGGCAATGAGCAGTTCTTC.

The V call is TRBV7-9, the J call TRBJ2-1; D is tentatively TRBD1 or TRBD2 (6 bases each). The CDR3 has 17 residues. Trimming left V 5 bases short and J 9 bases short, with 26 bases between. Per germline, CDR1 SEHNR and CDR2 FQNEAQ (reference sequence). The CDR3 loop reads CASSPWGLAGDGGEQFF. The CDR3 coding sequence is TGTGCCAGCAGCCCCTGGGGGCTAGCAGGGGACGGGGGTGAGCAGTTCTTC.

The V and J genes are TRBV28 and TRBJ2-1, with TRBD2 matching over 10 bases. The CDR3 loop spans 16 amino acids. J gave up 8 bases and V 6 bases, and 13 bases lay outside the gene matches. Germline CDR1 reads MDHEN; CDR2 reads SYDVKM. The CDR3 is CASSSPSSGSGDEQFF. The CDR3 DNA is TGTGCCAGCAGCTCCCCGTCTAGCGGGAGTGGAGATGAGCAGTTCTTC. The full variable domain, with the rest looked up from reference TRBV28 and TRBJ2-1, is DVKVTQSSRYLVKRTGEKVFLECVQDMDHENMFWYRQDPGLGLRLIYFSYDVKMKEKGDIPEGYSVSREKKERFSLILESASTNQTSMYLCASSSPSSGSGDEQFFGPGTRLTVL.

This sequence joins TRBV9 and TRBJ2-3; no reliable D call. This CDR3 has 16 residues. The V and J ends lost 0 bases and 0 bases respectively, with 11 bases between them. The germline CDR1 and CDR2 sequences are SGDLS and YYNGEE. In DNA, the CDR3 is TGTGCCAGCAGCGTAGAGGTTCGTAGCAGCACAGATACGCAGTATTTT. Its translation: CASSVEVRSSTDTQYF.

The chain links TRBV5-1 to TRBJ2-7; 10 bases map to TRBD1. Germline loops: CDR1 SGHRS, CDR2 YFSETQ. V trimming: 4 bases; J trimming: 5 bases; junction bases outside the gene matches: 6. This CDR3 is 14 amino acids long. The CDR3, as DNA: TGCGCCAGCAGCCCCAGACAGGGGGCGAACGAGCAGTACTTC. Translated, it gives CASSPRQGANEQYF.

The V call is TRBV19, the J call TRBJ2-6; 7 positions agree with TRBD2. Germline trimming cut 10 bases from V and 0 bases from J; bases unmatched to any gene: 3. CDR3 length equals 14 residues. CDR1 and CDR2 (germline): LNHDA, SQIVND (reference sequence). CDR3 amino acids: CATREVSGANVLTF. CDR3 nucleotides: TGTGCCACTCGGGAGGTCTCTGGGGCCAACGTCCTGACTTTC.

The CDR3 loop reads CASSFLNWRNTGELFF. For the CDR3, the DNA is TGTGCCAGCAGTTTTCTTAATTGGCGGAACACCGGGGAGCTGTTTTTT. The gene calls are TRBV28 and TRBJ2-2; unclear D gene. CDR3 length: 16 amino acids. Germline V gives CDR1 MDHEN, CDR2 SYDVKM. Trimming stripped 3 bases from V and 1 base from J, with 12 bases between.

V gene TRBV15 combines with J gene TRBJ2-3; 10 bases line up with TRBD2. This CDR3 is built from 17 residues. With V trimmed by 2 bases and J by 1 base, 6 bases remained unmatched. Germline V lookup: CDR1 LNHNV, CDR2 YYDKDF (reference sequence). The CDR3 reads CATSRPPLAGGTDTQYF. For the CDR3, the DNA is TGTGCCACCAGCAGACCTCCTCTAGCGGGAGGCACAGATACGCAGTATTTT.

The rearrangement joins TRBV29-1 to TRBJ2-1; TRBD1 matches 7 bases. The CDR3 spans 17 residues. V lost 6 bases, J lost 0 bases, and 14 bases stayed unmatched. Germline V gene lookup returns CDR1 SQVTM and CDR2 ANQGSEA. Here the CDR3 reads CSVKDQNRGFSYNEQFF. As DNA, the CDR3 is TGCAGCGTCAAAGACCAGAACAGGGGATTCTCCTACAATGAGCAGTTCTTC.

V is TRBV2 and J is TRBJ2-5; 11 nucleotides match TRBD2. With 6 bases clipped from V and 5 bases from J, the junction kept 8 bases outside the gene matches. CDR1 and CDR2 from the germline V gene are SNHLY and FYNNEI. The CDR3 is 15 amino acids. CDR3 sequence (DNA): TGTGCCAGCAGGACCACTAGCGGGAGTGGGGAGACCCAGTACTTC. Its protein product is CASRTTSGSGETQYF.

This chain's CDR3 is CASSQEARGGSLSTGELFF. For the CDR3, the DNA is TGCGCCAGCAGCCAAGAGGCCCGCGGGGGGTCCCTTTCCACCGGGGAGCTGTTTTTT. The chain has TRBV4-1 and TRBJ2-2; TRBD2 agrees at 8 bases. The CDR3 totals 19 residues. With 0 bases clipped from V and 4 bases from J, the junction kept 13 bases outside the gene matches. CDR1 and CDR2 from the germline V gene are MGHRA and YSYEKL.

This chain uses TRBV7-6 with TRBJ1-4, with 11 nucleotides matching TRBD1. The CDR3 totals 15 residues. V lost 1 base to trimming and J lost 10 bases; unmatched junction nucleotides: 5. Germline V CDR1 and CDR2: SGHVS, FNYEAQ. The DNA of the CDR3 is TGTGCCAGCAGCTTAGGGACAGGGGGCGCGGTAAAACTGTTTTTT. It translates to CASSLGTGGAVKLFF. Together with reference TRBV7-6 and TRBJ1-4, the CDR3 gives the full variable domain: GAGVSQSPRYKVTKRGQDVALRCDPISGHVSLYWYRQALGQGPEFLTYFNYEAQQDKSGLPNDRFSAERPEGSISTLTIQRTEQRDSAMYRCASSLGTGGAVKLFFGSGTQLSVL.

CDR3 region: CASSFETYRGNEQFF. CDR3 sequence (DNA): TGTGCCAGCAGCTTCGAGACCTACAGGGGAAATGAGCAGTTCTTC. The J gene is TRBJ2-1, the V gene TRBV7-6, with 7 positions matching TRBD1. CDR1 is SGHVS and CDR2 is FNYEAQ in the germline V gene. Trimming at V came to 3 bases and at J to 7 bases, leaving 9 bases not matched to a gene. This CDR3 has 15 amino acids.

The CDR3 protein is CASTADGKNTEAFF. CDR3 bases: TGCGCCAGCACCGCGGACGGGAAGAACACTGAAGCTTTCTTT. V and J are TRBV10-2 and TRBJ1-1; D remains ambiguous. Trimming shortened V by 7 bases and J by 1 base, and 13 bases separated the two germline ends. The CDR3 is made up of 14 amino acids. CDR1 is WSHSY and CDR2 is SAAADI in the germline V gene.

The chain joins TRBV5-1 to TRBJ1-1; weak D call: TRBD1 (6 bases). The V end was cut by 2 bases, the J end by 4 bases, with 18 bases between. This CDR3 has 16 amino acids. The V gene's germline CDR1 is SGHRS and CDR2 YFSETQ. The CDR3 spells CASSLIVWGRGTEAFF. The CDR3 DNA reads TGCGCCAGCAGCTTAATAGTTTGGGGGCGGGGCACTGAAGCTTTCTTT. The whole variable domain, filled in from reference TRBV5-1 and TRBJ1-1, reads KAGVTQTPRYLIKTRGQQVTLSCSPISGHRSVSWYQQTPGQGLQFLFEYFSETQRNKGNFPGRFSGRQFSNSRSEMNVSTLELGDSALYLCASSLIVWGRGTEAFFGQGTRLTVV.